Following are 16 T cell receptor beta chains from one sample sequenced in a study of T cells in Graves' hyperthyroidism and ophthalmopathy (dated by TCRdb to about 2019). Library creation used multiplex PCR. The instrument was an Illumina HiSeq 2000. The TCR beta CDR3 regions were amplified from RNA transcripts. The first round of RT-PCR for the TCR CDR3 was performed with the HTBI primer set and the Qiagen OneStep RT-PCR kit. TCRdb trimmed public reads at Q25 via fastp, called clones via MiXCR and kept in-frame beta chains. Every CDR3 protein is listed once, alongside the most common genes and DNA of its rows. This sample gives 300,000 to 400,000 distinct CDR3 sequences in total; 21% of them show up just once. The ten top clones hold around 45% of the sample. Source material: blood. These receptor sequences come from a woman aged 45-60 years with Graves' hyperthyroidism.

CDR3 region: CASSPLGQTSGANVLTF. Written as DNA, the CDR3 is TGCGCCAGCAGCCCTCTGGGACAGACCTCTGGGGCCAACGTCCTGACTTTC. The chain is built from TRBV5-1 and TRBJ2-6; 7 nucleotides agree with TRBD1. The germline V gene encodes CDR1 SGHRS and CDR2 YFSETQ. The length of the CDR3 is 17 residues. V was pared by 4 bases and J by 0 bases, with 7 bases of the junction left unmatched.

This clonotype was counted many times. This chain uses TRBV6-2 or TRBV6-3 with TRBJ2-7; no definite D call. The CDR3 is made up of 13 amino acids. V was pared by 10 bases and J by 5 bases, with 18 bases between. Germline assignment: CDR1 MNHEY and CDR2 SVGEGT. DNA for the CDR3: TGTGCCACTTCGGGCCCATGGAAAAACGAGCAGTACTTC. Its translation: CATSGPWKNEQYF.

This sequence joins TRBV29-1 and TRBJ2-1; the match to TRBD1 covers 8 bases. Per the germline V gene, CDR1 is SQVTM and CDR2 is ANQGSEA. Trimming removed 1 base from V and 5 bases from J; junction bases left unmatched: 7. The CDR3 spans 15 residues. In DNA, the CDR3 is TGCAGCGTTGAAGCCGGCAGGGGGCGGAACAATGAGCAGTTCTTC. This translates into CSVEAGRGRNNEQFF.

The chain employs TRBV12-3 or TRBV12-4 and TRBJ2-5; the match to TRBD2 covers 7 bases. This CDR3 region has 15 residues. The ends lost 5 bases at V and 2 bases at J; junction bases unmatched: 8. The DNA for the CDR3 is TGTGCCAGCAGTGCCGAAGCGGGGCCGCAAGAGACCCAGTACTTC. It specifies CASSAEAGPQETQYF.

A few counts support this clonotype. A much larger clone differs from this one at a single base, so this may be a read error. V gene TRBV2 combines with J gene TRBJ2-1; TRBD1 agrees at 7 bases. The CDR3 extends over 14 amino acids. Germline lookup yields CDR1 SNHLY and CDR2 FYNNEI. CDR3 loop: CASRTGTENNEQLF. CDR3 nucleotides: TGTGCCAGCAGGACCGGGACAGAAAACAATGAGCAGCTCTTC.

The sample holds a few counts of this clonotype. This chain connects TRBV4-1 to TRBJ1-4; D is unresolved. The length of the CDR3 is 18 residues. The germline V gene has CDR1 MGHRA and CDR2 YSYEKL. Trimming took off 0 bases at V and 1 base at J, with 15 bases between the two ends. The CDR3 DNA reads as TGCGCCAGCAGCCAAGATGTGTGGGTCGCGGGAACTAATGAAAAACTGTTTTTT. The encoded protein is CASSQDVWVAGTNEKLFF.

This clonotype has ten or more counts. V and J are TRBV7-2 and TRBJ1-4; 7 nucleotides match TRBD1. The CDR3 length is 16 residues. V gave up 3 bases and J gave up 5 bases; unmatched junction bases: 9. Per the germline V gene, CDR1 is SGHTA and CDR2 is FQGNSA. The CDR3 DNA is TGTGCCAGCAGCTTCCTGCCAGGGGGGCGGAATGAAAAACTGTTTTTT. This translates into CASSFLPGGRNEKLFF.

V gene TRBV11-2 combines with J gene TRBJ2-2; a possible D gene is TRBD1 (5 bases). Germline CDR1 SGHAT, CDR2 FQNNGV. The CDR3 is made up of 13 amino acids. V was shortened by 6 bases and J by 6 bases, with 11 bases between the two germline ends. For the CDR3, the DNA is TGTGCCAGCAGTTGGGGCTTAGCCGGGGAGCTGTTTTTT. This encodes CASSWGLAGELFF.

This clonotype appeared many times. The CDR3, as DNA: TGCAGCGTGAGCAGACAGTCTGAAGCTTTCTTT. This encodes CSVSRQSEAFF. The V and J genes are TRBV29-1 and TRBJ1-1, with D perhaps matching TRBD1 (5 bases). The V gene's germline CDR1 is SQVTM and CDR2 ANQGSEA. The CDR3 consists of 11 residues. V lost 6 bases to trimming and J lost 6 bases, with 11 bases between them.

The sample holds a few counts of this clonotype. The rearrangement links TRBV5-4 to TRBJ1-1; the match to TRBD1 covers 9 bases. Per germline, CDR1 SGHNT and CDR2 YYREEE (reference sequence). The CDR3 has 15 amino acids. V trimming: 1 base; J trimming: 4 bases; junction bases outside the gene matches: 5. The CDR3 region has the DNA TGTGCCAGCAGCTTGCCCGGGACAGGGCCCACTGAAGCTTTCTTT. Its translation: CASSLPGTGPTEAFF. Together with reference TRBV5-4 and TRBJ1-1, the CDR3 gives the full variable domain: ETGVTQSPTHLIKTRGQQVTLRCSSQSGHNTVSWYQQALGQGPQFIFQYYREEENGRGNFPPRFSGLQFPNYSSELNVNALELDDSALYLCASSLPGTGPTEAFFGQGTRLTVV.

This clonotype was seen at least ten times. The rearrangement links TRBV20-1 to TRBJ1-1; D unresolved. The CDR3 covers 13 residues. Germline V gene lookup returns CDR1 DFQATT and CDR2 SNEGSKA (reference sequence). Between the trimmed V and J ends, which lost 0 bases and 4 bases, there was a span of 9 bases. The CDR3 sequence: CSARETGSTEAFF. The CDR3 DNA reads TGCAGTGCTAGAGAAACCGGGAGCACTGAAGCTTTCTTT.

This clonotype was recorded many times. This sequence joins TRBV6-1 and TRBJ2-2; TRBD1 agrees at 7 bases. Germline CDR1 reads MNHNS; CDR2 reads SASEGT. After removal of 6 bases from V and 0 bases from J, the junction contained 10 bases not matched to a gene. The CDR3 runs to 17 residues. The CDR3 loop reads CASRVTPGTANTGELFF. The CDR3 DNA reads TGTGCCAGCAGAGTTACCCCCGGGACAGCGAACACCGGGGAGCTGTTTTTT.

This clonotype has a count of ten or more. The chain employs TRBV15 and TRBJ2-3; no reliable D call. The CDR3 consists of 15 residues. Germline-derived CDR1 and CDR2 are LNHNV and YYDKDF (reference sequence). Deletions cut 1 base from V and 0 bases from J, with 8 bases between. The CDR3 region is CATSRVQASTDTQYF. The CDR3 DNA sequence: TGTGCCACCAGCAGAGTACAAGCTAGCACAGATACGCAGTATTTT.

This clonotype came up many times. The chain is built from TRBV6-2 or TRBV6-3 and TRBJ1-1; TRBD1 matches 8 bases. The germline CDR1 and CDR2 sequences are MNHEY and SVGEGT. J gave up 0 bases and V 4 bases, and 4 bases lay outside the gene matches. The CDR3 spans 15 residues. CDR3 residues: CASSSLQGVNTEAFF. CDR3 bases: TGTGCCAGCAGTTCCTTACAGGGGGTGAACACTGAAGCTTTCTTT.

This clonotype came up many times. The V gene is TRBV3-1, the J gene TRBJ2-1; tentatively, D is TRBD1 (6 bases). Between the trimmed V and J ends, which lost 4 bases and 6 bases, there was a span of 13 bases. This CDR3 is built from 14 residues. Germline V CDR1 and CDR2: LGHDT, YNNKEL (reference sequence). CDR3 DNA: TGTGCCAGCAGCCTAGGGACAAATGGCAATGAGCAGTTCTTC. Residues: CASSLGTNGNEQFF.

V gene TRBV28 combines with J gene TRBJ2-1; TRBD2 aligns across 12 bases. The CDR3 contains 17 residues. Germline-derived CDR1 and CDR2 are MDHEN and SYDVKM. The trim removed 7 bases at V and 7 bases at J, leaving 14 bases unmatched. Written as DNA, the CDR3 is TGTGCCAGCAACAATGGACTAGCGGGAAACATGGCGAATGAGCAGTTCTTC. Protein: CASNNGLAGNMANEQFF.